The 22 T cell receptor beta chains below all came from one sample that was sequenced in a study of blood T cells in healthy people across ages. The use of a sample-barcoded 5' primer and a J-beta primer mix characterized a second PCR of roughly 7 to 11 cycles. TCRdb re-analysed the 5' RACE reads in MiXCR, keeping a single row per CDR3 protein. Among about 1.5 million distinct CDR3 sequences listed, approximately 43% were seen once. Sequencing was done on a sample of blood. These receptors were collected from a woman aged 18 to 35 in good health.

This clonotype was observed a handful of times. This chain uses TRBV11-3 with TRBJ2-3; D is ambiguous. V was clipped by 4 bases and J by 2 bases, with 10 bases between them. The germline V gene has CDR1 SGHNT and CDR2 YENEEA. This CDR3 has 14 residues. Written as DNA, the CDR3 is TGTGCCAGCAGCTCCGGACCGGTCACAGATACGCAGTATTTT. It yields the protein CASSSGPVTDTQYF.

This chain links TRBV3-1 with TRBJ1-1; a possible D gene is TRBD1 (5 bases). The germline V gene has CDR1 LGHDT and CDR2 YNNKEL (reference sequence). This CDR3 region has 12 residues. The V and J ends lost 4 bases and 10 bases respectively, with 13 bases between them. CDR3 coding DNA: TGTGCCAGCAGCCTTCCGGGACTGGGAGCTTTCTTT. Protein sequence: CASSLPGLGAFF.

The CDR3, as DNA: TGTGCCAGCAGTTTCTCTAGGACAGGTATGGCCGAGCAGTACTTC. Protein product: CASSFSRTGMAEQYF. The chain joins TRBV27 to TRBJ2-7, with 7 bases lining up with TRBD1. The CDR3 is 15 amino acids. Germline V gene lookup returns CDR1 MNHEY and CDR2 SMNVEV (reference sequence). The V gene end was trimmed by 3 bases and the J gene end by 6 bases; junction bases not matched to a gene: 11.

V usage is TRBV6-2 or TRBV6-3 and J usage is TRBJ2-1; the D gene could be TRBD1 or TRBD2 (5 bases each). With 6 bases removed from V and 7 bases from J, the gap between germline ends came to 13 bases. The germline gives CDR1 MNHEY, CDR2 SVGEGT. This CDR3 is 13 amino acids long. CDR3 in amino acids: CASSPYEGNEQFF. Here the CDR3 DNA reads TGTGCCAGCAGCCCCTATGAGGGGAATGAGCAGTTCTTC.

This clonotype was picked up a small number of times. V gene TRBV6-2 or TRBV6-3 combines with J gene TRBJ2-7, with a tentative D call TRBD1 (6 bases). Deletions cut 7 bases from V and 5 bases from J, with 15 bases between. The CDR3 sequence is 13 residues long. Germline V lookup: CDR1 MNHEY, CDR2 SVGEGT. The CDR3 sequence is CASNLHTGNEQYF. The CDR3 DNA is TGTGCCAGCAACCTACATACAGGGAACGAGCAGTACTTC.

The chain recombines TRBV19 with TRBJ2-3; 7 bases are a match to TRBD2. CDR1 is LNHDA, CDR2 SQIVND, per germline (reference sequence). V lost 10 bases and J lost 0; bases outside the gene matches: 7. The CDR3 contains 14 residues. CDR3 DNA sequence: TGTGCCACCGTAGCGGGCGGGAGCACAGATACGCAGTATTTT. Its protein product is CATVAGGSTDTQYF.

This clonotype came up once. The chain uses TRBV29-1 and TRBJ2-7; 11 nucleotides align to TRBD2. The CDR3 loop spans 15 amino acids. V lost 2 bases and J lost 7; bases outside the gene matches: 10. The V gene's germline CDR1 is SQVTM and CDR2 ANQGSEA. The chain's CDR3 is CSVERSSGRSNEQYF. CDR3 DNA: TGCAGCGTTGAAAGGTCTAGCGGGAGGAGTAATGAGCAGTACTTC.

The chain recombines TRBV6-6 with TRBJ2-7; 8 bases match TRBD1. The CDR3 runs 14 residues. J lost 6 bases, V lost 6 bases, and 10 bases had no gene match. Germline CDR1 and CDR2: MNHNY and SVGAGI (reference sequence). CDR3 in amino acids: CASRPPSGTGEQYF. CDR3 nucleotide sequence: TGTGCCAGCAGGCCGCCGTCCGGGACAGGCGAGCAGTACTTC.

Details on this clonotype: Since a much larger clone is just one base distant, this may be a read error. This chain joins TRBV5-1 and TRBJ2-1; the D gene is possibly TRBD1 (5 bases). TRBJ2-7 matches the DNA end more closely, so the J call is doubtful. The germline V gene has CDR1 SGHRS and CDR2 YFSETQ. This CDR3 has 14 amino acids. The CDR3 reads CASSPSGASYEQYF. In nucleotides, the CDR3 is TGCGCCAGCAGCCCTTCTGGGGCGAGTTACGAGCAGTACTTC.

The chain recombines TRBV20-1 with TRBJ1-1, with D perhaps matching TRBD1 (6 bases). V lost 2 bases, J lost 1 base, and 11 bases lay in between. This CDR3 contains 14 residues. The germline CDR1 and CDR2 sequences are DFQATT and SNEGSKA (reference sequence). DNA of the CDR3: TGCAGTGCTAGATCGGGACATAGGAACACTGAAGCTTTCTTT. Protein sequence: CSARSGHRNTEAFF.

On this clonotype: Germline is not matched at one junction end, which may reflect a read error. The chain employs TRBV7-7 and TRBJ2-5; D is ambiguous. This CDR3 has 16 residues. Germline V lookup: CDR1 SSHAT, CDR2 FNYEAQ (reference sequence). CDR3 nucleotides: TGTGCTAGCAGCTCAGGCGGTCTACTGACACACAATGAGCAGTACTTC. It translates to CASSSGGLLTHNEQYF.

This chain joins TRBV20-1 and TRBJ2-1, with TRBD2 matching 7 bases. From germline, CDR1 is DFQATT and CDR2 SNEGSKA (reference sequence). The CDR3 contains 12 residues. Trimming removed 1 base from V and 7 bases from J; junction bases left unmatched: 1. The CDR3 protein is CSARVGGNEQFF. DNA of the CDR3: TGCAGTGCTAGAGTGGGGGGGAATGAGCAGTTCTTC.

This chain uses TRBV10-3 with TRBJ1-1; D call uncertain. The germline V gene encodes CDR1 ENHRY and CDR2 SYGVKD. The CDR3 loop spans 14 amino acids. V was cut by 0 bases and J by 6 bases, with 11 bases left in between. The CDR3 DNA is TGTGCCATCAGTGAGTCGGTGGGAACGGCTGAAGCTTTCTTT. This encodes CAISESVGTAEAFF.

CDR3 residues: CASSLAGMGSPLHF. CDR3 DNA: TGTGCCAGCAGCTTGGCTGGGATGGGTTCACCCCTCCACTTT. V gene TRBV7-9 combines with J gene TRBJ1-6; D remains unclear. The CDR3 contains 14 residues. The germline V gene has CDR1 SEHNR and CDR2 FQNEAQ (reference sequence). V was clipped by 3 bases and J by 9 bases, with 12 bases between them.

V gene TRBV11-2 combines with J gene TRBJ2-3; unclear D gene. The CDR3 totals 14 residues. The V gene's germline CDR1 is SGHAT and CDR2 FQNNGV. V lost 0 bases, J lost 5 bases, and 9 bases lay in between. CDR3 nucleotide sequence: TGTGCCAGCAGCTTAGATGTCAGTAGAGATACGCAGTATTTT. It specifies CASSLDVSRDTQYF.

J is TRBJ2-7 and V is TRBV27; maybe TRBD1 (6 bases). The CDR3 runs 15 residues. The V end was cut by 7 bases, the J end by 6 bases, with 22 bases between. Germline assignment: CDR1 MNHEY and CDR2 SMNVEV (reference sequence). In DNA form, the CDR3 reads TGTGCCAGCACCCCGGTGGGGGCAGGGGATGGCGAGCAGTACTTC. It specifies CASTPVGAGDGEQYF.

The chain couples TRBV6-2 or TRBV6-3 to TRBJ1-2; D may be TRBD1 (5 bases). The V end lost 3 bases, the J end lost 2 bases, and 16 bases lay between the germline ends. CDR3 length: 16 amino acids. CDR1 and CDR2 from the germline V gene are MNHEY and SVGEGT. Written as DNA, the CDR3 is TGTGCCAGCAGTTATCGTGGAGCGGCAGGGAACTATGGCTACACCTTC. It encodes CASSYRGAAGNYGYTF.

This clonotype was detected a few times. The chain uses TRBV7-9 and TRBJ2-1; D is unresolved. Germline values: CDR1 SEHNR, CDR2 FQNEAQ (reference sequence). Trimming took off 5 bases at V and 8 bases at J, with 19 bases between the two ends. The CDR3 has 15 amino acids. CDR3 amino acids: CASSPKGFSSHEQFF. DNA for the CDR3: TGTGCCAGCAGCCCAAAGGGATTTTCCTCCCATGAGCAGTTCTTC.

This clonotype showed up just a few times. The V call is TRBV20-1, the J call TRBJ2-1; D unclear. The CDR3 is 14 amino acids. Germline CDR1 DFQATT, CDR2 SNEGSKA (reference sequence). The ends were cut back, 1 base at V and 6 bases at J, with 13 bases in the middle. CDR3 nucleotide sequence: TGCAGTGCTAGAGCCCCCCGCTCTAGCAATGAGCAGTTCTTC. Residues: CSARAPRSSNEQFF.

The CDR3 reads CSAYQGGNTEAFF. DNA of the CDR3: TGCAGTGCTTACCAGGGTGGGAACACTGAAGCTTTCTTT. This sequence joins TRBV20-1 and TRBJ1-1, with D tentatively TRBD1 (5 bases). Trimming shortened V by 5 bases and J by 1 base, and 11 bases separated the two germline ends. The CDR3 has 13 residues. Germline CDR1 reads DFQATT; CDR2 reads SNEGSKA (reference sequence).

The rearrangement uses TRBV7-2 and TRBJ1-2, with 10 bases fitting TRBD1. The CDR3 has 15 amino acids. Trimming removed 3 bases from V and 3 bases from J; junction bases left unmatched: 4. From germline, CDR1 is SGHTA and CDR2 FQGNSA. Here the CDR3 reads CASSLTGGLHYGYTF. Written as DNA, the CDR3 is TGTGCCAGCAGCTTGACAGGGGGCCTTCACTATGGCTACACCTTC.

CDR3 bases: TGCAGCGCCAAAGTGCCCTCAAAAGAGGGGCAGTTCTTC. It codes for CSAKVPSKEGQFF. The chain recombines TRBV20-1 with TRBJ2-1, with a tentative D call TRBD2 (5 bases). The germline CDR1 and CDR2 sequences are DFQATT and SNEGSKA (reference sequence). CDR3 length: 13 amino acids.